The 8 T cell receptor beta chains listed next were all sequenced from one sample in a study of T cell responses to AZD1222 COVID-19 vaccine. Libraries were prepared by immunoSEQ multiplex PCR; TCRdb keeps only in-frame clonotypes and omits some of them. The table lists about 81,000 clones, 75% to 95% of them singletons, with approximately 8% in the top ten. The source material was peripheral blood, sampled 28 days after the second AZD1222 dose. These receptors were collected from an adult who received the AZD1222 COVID-19 vaccine.

J is TRBJ1-6 and V is TRBV28; a weak D match, TRBD1 (6 bases). V was cut by 10 bases and J by 10 bases, with 11 bases left in between. The CDR3 is 11 amino acids. Germline assignment: CDR1 MDHEN and CDR2 SYDVKM. CDR3 DNA: TGTGCCACGGGGGCAGGGTCACCCCTCCACTTT. Protein: CATGAGSPLHF.

The chain is built from TRBV7-9 and TRBJ1-4, with 7 bases aligning to TRBD1. V dropped 5 bases and J dropped 5; count of bases not matched to a gene: 5. Germline CDR1 reads SEHNR; CDR2 reads FQNEAQ (reference sequence). This CDR3 region has 14 residues. This CDR3 is CASSLAGGNEKLFF. The CDR3 DNA follows: TGTGCCAGCAGCCTGGCAGGGGGGAATGAAAAACTGTTTTTT. The full variable domain, completed using reference TRBV7-9 and TRBJ1-4, is DTGVSQNPRHKITKRGQNVTFRCDPISEHNRLYWYRQTLGQGPEFLTYFQNEAQLEKSRLLSDRFSAERPKGSFSTLEIQRTEQGDSAMYLCASSLAGGNEKLFFGSGTQLSVL.

The rearrangement joins TRBV5-1 to TRBJ2-5, with no clear D. V was cut by 4 bases and J by 0 bases, with 7 bases left in between. The V gene's germline CDR1 is SGHRS and CDR2 YFSETQ. There are 13 residues in the CDR3. The CDR3 bases are TGCGCCAGCAGCGTCAGTCACCAAGAGACCCAGTACTTC. As protein: CASSVSHQETQYF.

The chain has TRBV27 and TRBJ2-7; 9 positions match TRBD2. Germline loops: CDR1 MNHEY, CDR2 SMNVEV (reference sequence). V gave up 5 bases and J gave up 6 bases; unmatched junction bases: 8. The CDR3 has 14 amino acids. The chain's CDR3 is CASSRSGLAFEQYF. CDR3 nucleotides: TGTGCCAGCAGTAGATCGGGACTAGCCTTCGAGCAGTACTTC.

CDR3 DNA sequence: TGTGCCAGCAGCCTAGACAGCCTATCCTACGAGCAGTACTTC. Translated, it gives CASSLDSLSYEQYF. The gene calls are TRBV9 and TRBJ2-7; weak D call: TRBD1 (5 bases). The germline CDR1 and CDR2 sequences are SGDLS and YYNGEE. V was shortened by 4 bases and J by 1 base, with 12 bases between the two germline ends. The CDR3 is 14 amino acids.

The chain uses TRBV4-1 and TRBJ2-1; possible D gene TRBD1, 5 bases. Germline loops: CDR1 MGHRA, CDR2 YSYEKL. The CDR3 length is 13 residues. V lost 3 bases and J lost 9, with 12 bases in between. The CDR3 DNA reads as TGCGCCAGCAGCCAGGAAACAGGCATTGAGCAGTTCTTC. Amino acid sequence: CASSQETGIEQFF.

This clone was found once. The CDR3 loop reads CASSPRRGNWKKAFF. DNA of the CDR3: TGTGCCAGCAGTCCCCGGCGGGGGAATTGGAAGAAGGCTTTCTTT. The V and J genes are TRBV27 and TRBJ1-1; tentatively, D is TRBD1 (5 bases). CDR3 length: 15 residues. In germline, CDR1 is MNHEY, CDR2 SMNVEV (reference sequence). Trimming pared 5 bases from V and 11 bases from J, leaving 24 bases between.

The chain uses TRBV19 and TRBJ2-7, with 10 bases matching TRBD2. Germline assignment: CDR1 LNHDA and CDR2 SQIVND (reference sequence). V was pared by 11 bases and J by 3 bases, with 22 bases of the junction left unmatched. The CDR3 extends over 18 amino acids. In DNA form, the CDR3 reads TGTGCCGGGAAGGGTGTCCTAGCGGGAGTCCTCACGGGCTACGAGCAGTACTTC. Translated: CAGKGVLAGVLTGYEQYF.